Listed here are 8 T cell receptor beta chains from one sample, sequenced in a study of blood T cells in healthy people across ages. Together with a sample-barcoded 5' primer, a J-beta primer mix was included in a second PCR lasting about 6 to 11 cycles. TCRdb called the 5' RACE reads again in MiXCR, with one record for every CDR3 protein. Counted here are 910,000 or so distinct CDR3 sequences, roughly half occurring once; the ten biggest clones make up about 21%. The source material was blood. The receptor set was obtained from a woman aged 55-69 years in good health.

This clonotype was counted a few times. CDR3 bases: TGTGCCAGCAGTATCGGGACTAGCGGGAACGAGCAGTACTTC. This sequence encodes CASSIGTSGNEQYF. The rearrangement joins TRBV27 to TRBJ2-7, with 13 bases fitting TRBD2. Germline lookup yields CDR1 MNHEY and CDR2 SMNVEV (reference sequence). Trimming removed 5 bases from V and 5 bases from J; junction bases left unmatched: 3. This CDR3 comprises 14 residues.

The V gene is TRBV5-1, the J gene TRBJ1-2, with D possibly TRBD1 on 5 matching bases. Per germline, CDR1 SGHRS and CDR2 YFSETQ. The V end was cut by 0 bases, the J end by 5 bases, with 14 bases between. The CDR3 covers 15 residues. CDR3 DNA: TGCGCCAGCAGCTTGGACGGGACGGCCGCTTATGGCTACACCTTC. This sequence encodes CASSLDGTAAYGYTF.

CDR3 residues: CASSIQLGRRSEQYF. The CDR3 nucleotides read TGTGCCAGCAGTATTCAATTGGGACGAAGAAGCGAGCAGTACTTC. The gene calls are TRBV25-1 and TRBJ2-7; either TRBD1 or TRBD2 may supply D (5 bases each). Germline V CDR1 and CDR2: MGHDK, SYGVNS. CDR3 length equals 15 residues. The V and J ends lost 5 bases and 6 bases respectively, with 20 bases between them.

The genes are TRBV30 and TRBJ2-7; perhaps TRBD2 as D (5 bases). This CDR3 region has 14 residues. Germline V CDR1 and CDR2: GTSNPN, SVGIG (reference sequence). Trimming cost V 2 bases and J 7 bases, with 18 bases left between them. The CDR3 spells CAWSSPWELGEQYF. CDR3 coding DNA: TGTGCCTGGAGTTCCCCATGGGAGTTGGGGGAGCAGTACTTC.

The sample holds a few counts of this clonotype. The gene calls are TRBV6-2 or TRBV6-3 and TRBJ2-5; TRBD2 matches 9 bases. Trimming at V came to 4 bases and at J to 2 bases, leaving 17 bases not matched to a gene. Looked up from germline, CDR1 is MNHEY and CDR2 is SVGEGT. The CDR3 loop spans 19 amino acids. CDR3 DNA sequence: TGTGCCAGCAGTTTTCTCCCGGTTGCGGGAGGGCTCCGTCAAGAGACCCAGTACTTC. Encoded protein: CASSFLPVAGGLRQETQYF.

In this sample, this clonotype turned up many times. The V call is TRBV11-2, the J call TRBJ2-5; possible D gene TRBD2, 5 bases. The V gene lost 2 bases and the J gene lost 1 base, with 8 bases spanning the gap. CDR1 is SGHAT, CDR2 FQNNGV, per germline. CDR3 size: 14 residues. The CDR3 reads CASSLSGLQETQYF. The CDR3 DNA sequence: TGTGCCAGCAGCTTAAGCGGCCTCCAAGAGACCCAGTACTTC.

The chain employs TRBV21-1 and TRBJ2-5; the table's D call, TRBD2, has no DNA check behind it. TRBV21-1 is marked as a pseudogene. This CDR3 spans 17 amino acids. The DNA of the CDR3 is TGTGCCAGCAGCAAAGACCGGCCTAGCGGGGCACAAGAGACCCAGTACTTC. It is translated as CASSKDRPSGAQETQYF.

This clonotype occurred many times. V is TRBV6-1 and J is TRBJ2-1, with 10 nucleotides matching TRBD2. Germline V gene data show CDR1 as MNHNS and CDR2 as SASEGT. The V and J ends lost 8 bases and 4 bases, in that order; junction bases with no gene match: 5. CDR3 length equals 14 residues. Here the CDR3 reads CASGLSGRYNEQFF. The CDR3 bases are TGTGCCAGCGGCCTTAGCGGGAGGTACAATGAGCAGTTCTTC.